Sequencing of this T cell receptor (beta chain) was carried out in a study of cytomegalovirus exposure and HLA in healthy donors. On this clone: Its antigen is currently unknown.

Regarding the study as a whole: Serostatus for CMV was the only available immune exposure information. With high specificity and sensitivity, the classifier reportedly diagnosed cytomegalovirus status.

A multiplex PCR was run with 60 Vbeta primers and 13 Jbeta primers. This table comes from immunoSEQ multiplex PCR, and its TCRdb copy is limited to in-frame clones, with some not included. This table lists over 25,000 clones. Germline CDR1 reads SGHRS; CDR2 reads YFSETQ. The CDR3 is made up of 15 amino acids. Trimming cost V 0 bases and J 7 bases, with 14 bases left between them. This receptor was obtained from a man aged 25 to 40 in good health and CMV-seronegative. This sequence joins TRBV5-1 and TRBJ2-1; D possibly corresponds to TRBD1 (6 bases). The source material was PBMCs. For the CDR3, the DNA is TGCGCCAGCAGCTTGGCCCCACAGGGCGCGAATGAGCAGTTCTTC. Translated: CASSLAPQGANEQFF.